This TCR beta chain was identified in a study of cytomegalovirus exposure and HLA in healthy donors. Study results and limitations: Three CMV-associated chains were confirmed in vitro to be specific for CMV antigens.

The PCR employed 60 Vbeta primers together with 13 Jbeta primers. Assay used: immunoSEQ multiplex PCR; TCRdb lists only in-frame clones, some missing. The sample carries around 300,000 clones, roughly two thirds recorded once. Concerning this clone itself: The antigen remains undetermined.

The germline V gene has CDR1 MNHEY and CDR2 SMNVEV (reference sequence). The CDR3 has 15 residues. The V segment lost 4 bases and the J segment 5 bases; nucleotides outside the gene matches: 6. The sequence derives from a female donor in good health and CMV-seronegative. Input material: PBMCs. The V and J genes are TRBV27 and TRBJ2-1; 9 nucleotides line up with TRBD2. The CDR3, as DNA: TGTGCCAGCAGTTCAAGGGCGGGAGGGGACAATGAGCAGTTCTTC. This gives the protein CASSSRAGGDNEQFF.